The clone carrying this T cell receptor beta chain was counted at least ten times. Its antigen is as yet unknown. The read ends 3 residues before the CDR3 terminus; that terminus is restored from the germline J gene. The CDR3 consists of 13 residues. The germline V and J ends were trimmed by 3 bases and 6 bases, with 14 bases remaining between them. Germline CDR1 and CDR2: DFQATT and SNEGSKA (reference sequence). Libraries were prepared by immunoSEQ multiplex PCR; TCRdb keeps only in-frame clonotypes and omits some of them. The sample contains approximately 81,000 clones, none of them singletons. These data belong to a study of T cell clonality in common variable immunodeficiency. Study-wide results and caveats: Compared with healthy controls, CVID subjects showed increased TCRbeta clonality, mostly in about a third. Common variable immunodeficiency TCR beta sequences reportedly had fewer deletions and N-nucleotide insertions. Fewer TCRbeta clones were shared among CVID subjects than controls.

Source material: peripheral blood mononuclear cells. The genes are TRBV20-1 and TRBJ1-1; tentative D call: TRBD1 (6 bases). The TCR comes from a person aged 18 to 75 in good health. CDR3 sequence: CSASTGSFSEAFF. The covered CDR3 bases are TGCAGTGCTAGCACAGGGAGCTTTTCTGAA.